This passage covers 19 T cell receptor beta chains from one sample sequenced in a study of shared clonotypes between healthy human individuals. TCRdb's table, derived via immunoSEQ multiplex PCR, lists solely in-frame clones and lacks some. The sample has about half a million clones, approximately 80% seen once. The material sequenced was PBMCs. Receptor source: a woman aged 40 to 55 in good health. Some clones in this sample may be carry-over from other donors' samples.

The chain has TRBV30 and TRBJ1-2; D call uncertain. V gave up 1 base and J gave up 3 bases, with 6 bases separating them. This CDR3 is 12 amino acids long. Germline V gene sequence: CDR1 GTSNPN, CDR2 SVGIG (reference sequence). The CDR3 sequence is CAWSDIYYGYTF. As DNA, the CDR3 is TGTGCCTGGAGTGACATTTACTATGGCTACACCTTC.

V gene TRBV7-2 combines with J gene TRBJ1-2; tentatively, D is TRBD1 (5 bases). Germline CDR1 SGHTA, CDR2 FQGNSA. The CDR3 sequence is 17 residues long. V was shortened by 1 base and J by 7 bases, with 22 bases between the two germline ends. In nucleotides, the CDR3 is TGTGCCAGCAGCTTAGTTGGAGGGGACTTCCGAGGAAGTGGCTACACCTTC. Translating gives CASSLVGGDFRGSGYTF.

This chain joins TRBV9 and TRBJ2-2, with 8 nucleotides matching TRBD2. CDR3 length equals 17 residues. With V trimmed by 0 bases and J by 0 bases, 4 bases remained unmatched. Germline lookup yields CDR1 SGDLS and CDR2 YYNGEE. CDR3 bases: TGTGCCAGCAGCGTAGCTGGTAGCGGGACGAACACCGGGGAGCTGTTTTTT. Translating gives CASSVAGSGTNTGELFF. The full variable domain, rest sourced from reference TRBV9 and TRBJ2-2, is DSGVTQTPKHLITATGQRVTLRCSPRSGDLSVYWYQQSLDQGLQFLIQYYNGEERAKGNILERFSAQQFPDLHSELNLSSLELGDSALYFCASSVAGSGTNTGELFFGEGSRLTVL.

This clone was detected only a few times. V is TRBV30 and J is TRBJ2-3; maybe TRBD1 (6 bases). CDR3 length: 15 residues. The V gene lost 0 bases and the J gene lost 0 bases, with 10 bases spanning the gap. Germline CDR1 and CDR2: GTSNPN and SVGIG (reference sequence). CDR3 region: CAWSVPRGSTDTQYF. The CDR3 region has the DNA TGTGCCTGGAGTGTACCCAGGGGTAGCACAGATACGCAGTATTTT.

The chain combines TRBV5-1 with TRBJ1-3; D is unclear. Germline lookup yields CDR1 SGHRS and CDR2 YFSETQ. The CDR3 extends over 15 amino acids. Trimming took 4 bases from V and 0 from J, leaving 11 bases between them. The CDR3 loop is CASSPGRNSGNTIYF. The CDR3 DNA follows: TGCGCCAGCAGCCCTGGACGTAACTCTGGAAACACCATATATTTT. The full variable domain, its missing parts supplied by reference TRBV5-1 and TRBJ1-3, is KAGVTQTPRYLIKTRGQQVTLSCSPISGHRSVSWYQQTPGQGLQFLFEYFSETQRNKGNFPGRFSGRQFSNSRSEMNVSTLELGDSALYLCASSPGRNSGNTIYFGEGSWLTVV.

This chain connects TRBV10-3 to TRBJ2-3; 7 nucleotides match TRBD2. Germline lookup yields CDR1 ENHRY and CDR2 SYGVKD. Trimming at V came to 6 bases and at J to 3 bases, leaving 9 bases not matched to a gene. The CDR3 is 15 amino acids. The CDR3 DNA sequence: TGTGCCATCAGCCTGAAGACTAGCAGGACAGATACGCAGTATTTT. This codes for CAISLKTSRTDTQYF.

This chain links TRBV27 with TRBJ1-1, with 7 bases lining up with TRBD1. The V gene's germline CDR1 is MNHEY and CDR2 SMNVEV (reference sequence). The ends lost 5 bases at V and 0 bases at J; junction bases unmatched: 3. The CDR3 consists of 14 residues. The DNA of the CDR3 is TGTGCCAGCAGTATTGACAGGGTGAACACTGAAGCTTTCTTT. This sequence encodes CASSIDRVNTEAFF.

V is TRBV18 and J is TRBJ2-3, with no clear D. This CDR3 is built from 13 residues. Germline CDR1 is KGHSH and CDR2 is LQKENI. Trimming stripped 7 bases from V and 3 bases from J, with 11 bases between. This chain's CDR3 is CASCREWTDTQYF. As DNA, the CDR3 is TGTGCCAGCTGTCGAGAGTGGACAGATACGCAGTATTTT.

V usage is TRBV7-9 and J usage is TRBJ2-3; D is unclear. Trimming pared 1 base from V and 4 bases from J, leaving 6 bases between. Germline loops: CDR1 SEHNR, CDR2 FQNEAQ (reference sequence). The CDR3 is made up of 13 amino acids. CDR3 sequence reads: CASSLEVPDTQYF. CDR3 sequence (DNA): TGTGCCAGCAGCTTAGAGGTGCCAGATACGCAGTATTTT.

The count of this clone is one. The chain is built from TRBV19 and TRBJ2-2; D may be TRBD2 (6 bases). The CDR3 covers 15 residues. The ends were cut back, 5 bases at V and 4 bases at J, with 14 bases in the middle. The germline gives CDR1 LNHDA, CDR2 SQIVND (reference sequence). The CDR3 reads CASSSPGARTGELFF. CDR3 bases: TGTGCCAGTAGTTCCCCGGGAGCACGCACCGGGGAGCTGTTTTTT.

With regard to this clone: Relative to the germline gene, one junction end is altered; a read error may explain this. The rearrangement links TRBV6-1 to TRBJ1-2; the D gene is possibly TRBD1 (6 bases). Looked up from germline, CDR1 is MNHNS and CDR2 is SASEGT. This CDR3 spans 15 amino acids. As DNA, the CDR3 is TGTGCCAGCGGTGAAGCGGGGGGGCTTGACTATGGCTACACCTTC. It codes for CASGEAGGLDYGYTF.

Of note for this clone: A much larger clonotype is one base distant, so this may be a read error. The chain combines TRBV27 with TRBJ2-7; D remains unclear. Germline loops: CDR1 MNHEY, CDR2 SMNVEV (reference sequence). Trimming removed 4 bases at V and 0 bases at J, with 4 bases between. The CDR3 is 12 amino acids. CDR3 DNA: TGTGCCAGCAGTTACCCCTCCTACGAGCAGTACTTC. Its translation is CASSYPSYEQYF.

The chain joins TRBV18 to TRBJ2-1; the match to TRBD2 covers 8 bases. This CDR3 has 14 residues. Germline-derived CDR1 and CDR2 are KGHSH and LQKENI. V shed 4 bases and J 8 bases; nucleotides not matched to a gene: 7. The CDR3 DNA is TGTGCCAGCTCACAATGGACTAGCATCCATGAGCAGTTCTTC. Protein sequence: CASSQWTSIHEQFF.

About this clone itself: A much larger clone sits a single nucleotide away, making a read error possible. The chain joins TRBV30 to TRBJ1-6; D uncertain. Germline CDR1 is GTSNPN and CDR2 is SVGIG (reference sequence). The CDR3 runs 13 residues. Trimming cost V 4 bases and J 7 bases, with 11 bases left between them. The CDR3 DNA sequence: TGTGCCTGGAAGAGAAGAGGGAATTCACCCCTCCACTTT. Encoded protein: CAWKRRGNSPLHF.

This clone has a count of ten or more. V gene TRBV11-3 combines with J gene TRBJ2-7; no definite D call. The CDR3 covers 15 residues. Per the germline V gene, CDR1 is SGHNT and CDR2 is YENEEA. Trimming stripped 3 bases from V and 1 base from J, with 13 bases between. The CDR3 nucleotides are TGTGCCAGCAGCTTTGATACTACCCGATCCTACGAGCAGTACTTC. Protein sequence: CASSFDTTRSYEQYF.

The chain is built from TRBV25-1 and TRBJ1-1, with D unclear. Trimming took off 4 bases at V and 3 bases at J, with 12 bases between the two ends. This CDR3 has 14 amino acids. Germline V gene sequence: CDR1 MGHDK, CDR2 SYGVNS. The CDR3 DNA reads TGTGCCAGCAGTGCCTTCACAGTGGACACTGAAGCTTTCTTT. Protein product: CASSAFTVDTEAFF.

The V gene is TRBV5-1, the J gene TRBJ1-3, with TRBD1 identical over 8 bases. V shed 5 bases and J 0 bases; nucleotides not matched to a gene: 4. The CDR3 spans 15 residues. Germline V CDR1 and CDR2: SGHRS, YFSETQ. CDR3 bases: TGCGCCAGCAGGTCCGGGACAGGCTCTGGAAACACCATATATTTT. The encoded protein is CASRSGTGSGNTIYF.

V usage is TRBV19 and J usage is TRBJ2-1; D unresolved. Germline-derived CDR1 and CDR2 are LNHDA and SQIVND (reference sequence). With 6 bases removed from V and 8 bases from J, the gap between germline ends came to 8 bases. The CDR3 has 11 residues. Here the CDR3 DNA reads TGTGCCAGTAGCGACACTTATGAGCAGTTCTTC. Translated, it gives CASSDTYEQFF.

J is TRBJ1-4 and V is TRBV19, with 8 bases lining up with TRBD1. The V gene's germline CDR1 is LNHDA and CDR2 SQIVND (reference sequence). The V gene end was trimmed by 6 bases and the J gene end by 7 bases; junction bases not matched to a gene: 16. The CDR3 loop spans 17 amino acids. CDR3 amino acids: CASSDRGRRSAVEKLFF. The CDR3 DNA reads as TGTGCCAGTAGCGACAGGGGACGACGATCGGCCGTTGAAAAACTGTTTTTT.